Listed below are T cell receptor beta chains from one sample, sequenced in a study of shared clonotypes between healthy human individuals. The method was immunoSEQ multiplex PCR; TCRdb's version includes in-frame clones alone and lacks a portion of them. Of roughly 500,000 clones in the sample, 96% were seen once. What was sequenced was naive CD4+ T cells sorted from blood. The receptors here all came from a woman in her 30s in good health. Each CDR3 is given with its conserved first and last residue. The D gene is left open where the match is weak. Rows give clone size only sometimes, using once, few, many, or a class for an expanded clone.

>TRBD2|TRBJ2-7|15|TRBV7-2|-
TGTGCCAGCAGTGCGGCTAGCGGGAAAATTTACGAGCAGTACTTC
CASSAASGKIYEQYF
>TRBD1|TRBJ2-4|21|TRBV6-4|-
TGTGCCAGCAGTGACTCGCGGAAGGGGACAGAGAGTCCCTTAGCCAAAAACATTCAGTACTTC
CASSDSRKGTESPLAKNIQYF
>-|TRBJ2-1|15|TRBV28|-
TGTGCCAGCAGTTTATGGTACCGACGTGACAATGAGCAGTTCTTC
CASSLWYRRDNEQFF
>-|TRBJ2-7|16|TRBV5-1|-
TGCGCCAGCAGCTTTTCGGGCGAGACCGCCCTACGGGGGCAGTACTTC
CASSFSGETALRGQYF
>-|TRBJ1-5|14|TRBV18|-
TGTGCCAGCTCACCAGAGGAGACCAATCAGCCCCAGCATTTT
CASSPEETNQPQHF
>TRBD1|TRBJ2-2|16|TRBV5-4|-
TGTGCCAGCACCTTCGCCGGGACAGGGAACACCGGGGAGCTGTTTTTT
CASTFAGTGNTGELFF
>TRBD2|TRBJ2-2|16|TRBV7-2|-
TGTGCCAGCAGCAGATATAGCGGGAGGGGCACCGGGGAGCTGTTTTTT
CASSRYSGRGTGELFF
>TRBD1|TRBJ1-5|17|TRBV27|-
TGTGCCAGCAGTTGGACAGGTATCACTAATAGCAATCAGCCCCAGCATTTT
CASSWTGITNSNQPQHF
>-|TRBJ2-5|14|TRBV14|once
TGTGCCAGCAGTTTCAGACAGGTCCAAGAGACCCAGTACTTC
CASSFRQVQETQYF
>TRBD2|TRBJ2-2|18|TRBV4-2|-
TGTGCCAGCAGCCAAGATTCCCAACTAGCGGGAGGCCCCGGGGAGCTGTTTTTT
CASSQDSQLAGGPGELFF
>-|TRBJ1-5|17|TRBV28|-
TGTGCCAGCACACCAATAAGGGGGAAGATCAGCAATCAGCCCCAGCATTTT
CASTPIRGKISNQPQHF
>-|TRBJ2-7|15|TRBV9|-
TGTGCCAGCAGCCCAAACCTAGCCGGAACCTACGAGCAGTACTTC
CASSPNLAGTYEQYF
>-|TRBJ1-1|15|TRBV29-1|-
TGCAGCGTTGAAGATCGTCTCAGGCGGGACACTGAAGCTTTCTTT
CSVEDRLRRDTEAFF
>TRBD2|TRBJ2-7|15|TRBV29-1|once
TGCAGCTTCGAGGATCCCCAGCGGGAGGGCTACGAGCAGTACTTC
CSFEDPQREGYEQYF
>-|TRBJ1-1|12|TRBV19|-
TGTGCCAGTAGTAGAGGGGACACTGAAGCTTTCTTT
CASSRGDTEAFF
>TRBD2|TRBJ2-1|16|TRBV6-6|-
TGTGCCAGCAGCGGACCTAGCGGGAGCTCCTACAATGAGCAGTTCTTC
CASSGPSGSSYNEQFF
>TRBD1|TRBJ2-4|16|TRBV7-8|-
TGTGCCAGCAGCCCTCGGACAGGAGGAGCCAAAAACATTCAGTACTTC
CASSPRTGGAKNIQYF
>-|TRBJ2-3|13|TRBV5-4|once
TGTGCCAGCAGCTTATTCAGCACAGATACGCAGTATTTT
CASSLFSTDTQYF
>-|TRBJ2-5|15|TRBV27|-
TGTGCCAGCAATCAATGGGGGAAAGGGGAAGGGACCCAGTACTTC
CASNQWGKGEGTQYF
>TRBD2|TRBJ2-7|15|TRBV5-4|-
TGTGCCAGCAGCTCGGGGACTAGCGGGAGTAAGGAGCAGTACTTC
CASSSGTSGSKEQYF
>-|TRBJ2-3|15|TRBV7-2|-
TGTGCCAGCAGCTTGTTGCAGGGTTCCACAGATACGCAGTATTTT
CASSLLQGSTDTQYF
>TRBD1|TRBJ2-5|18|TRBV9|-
TGTGCCAGCAGCGTAGGGCTGGGCGACAGGGGACATCAAGAGACCCAGTACTTC
CASSVGLGDRGHQETQYF
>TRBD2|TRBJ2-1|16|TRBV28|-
TGTGCCAGCAGTTCACGACTAGCGGGAGCCTACAATGAGCAGTTCTTC
CASSSRLAGAYNEQFF
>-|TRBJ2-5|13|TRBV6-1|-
TGTGCCAGCAGTGTGGGCAGGGTCGAGACCCAGTACTTC
CASSVGRVETQYF
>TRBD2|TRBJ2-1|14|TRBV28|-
TGTGCCAGCAGTTCCTTTCGGACTAGAAGTGAGCAGTTCTTC
CASSSFRTRSEQFF
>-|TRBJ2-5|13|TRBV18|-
TGTGCCAGCTCACCAGAGGGCTTTGAGACCCAGTACTTC
CASSPEGFETQYF
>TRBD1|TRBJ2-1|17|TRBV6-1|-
TGTGCCAGCAGTGAACCCCGGGACAGGGGTGCCTACAATGAGCAGTTCTTC
CASSEPRDRGAYNEQFF
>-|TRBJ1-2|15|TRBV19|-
TGTGCCAGTAGGAGGCAGGAAGCAGCTAACTATGGCTACACCTTC
CASRRQEAANYGYTF
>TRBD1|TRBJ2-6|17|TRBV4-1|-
TGCGCCAGCAGCCAACGACAGGGGAGAGGAGGGGCCAACGTCCTGACTTTC
CASSQRQGRGGANVLTF
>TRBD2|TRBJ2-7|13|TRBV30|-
TGTGCCTGGAATCGGCGGGAGGGTATGGGACAGTACTTC
CAWNRREGMGQYF
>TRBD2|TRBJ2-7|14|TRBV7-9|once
TGTGCCAGCAGCCCCCGGGGGGGGACCTACGAGCAGTACTTC
CASSPRGGTYEQYF
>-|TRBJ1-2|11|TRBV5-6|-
TGTGCCAGCTCTTTGGGGTATGGCTACACCTTC
CASSLGYGYTF